One sample yielded the 21 T cell receptor beta chains listed below, sequenced in a study of blood T cells in healthy people across ages. For the second PCR, which ran for 7 to 11 cycles, a sample-barcoded 5' primer and a J-beta primer mix were used. TCRdb re-called the 5' RACE reads through MiXCR, storing one row per CDR3 protein. The repertoire consists of roughly 720,000 distinct CDR3 sequences, with about 55% occurring once and the leading ten covering roughly 37%. Sample: blood. The receptors were gathered from an older man in good health.

V is TRBV28 and J is TRBJ1-2, with D unclear. The CDR3 is 13 residues long. CDR1 MDHEN and CDR2 SYDVKM come from the germline V gene. V shed 11 bases and J shed 4 bases, with 17 bases lying between them. The CDR3 sequence is CACWPTGSYGYTF. As DNA, the CDR3 is TGTGCCTGCTGGCCAACTGGGTCCTATGGCTACACCTTC.

The CDR3: CSTYGKAGMVAYNEQFF. The CDR3 bases are TGCAGCACATACGGGAAAGCGGGAATGGTTGCCTACAATGAGCAGTTCTTC. The J gene is TRBJ2-1, the V gene TRBV29-1; 7 bases match TRBD2. Looked up from germline, CDR1 is SQVTM and CDR2 is ANQGSEA. With 8 bases clipped from V and 2 bases from J, the junction kept 18 bases outside the gene matches. CDR3 length equals 17 residues.

This clonotype showed up just a few times. V is TRBV29-1 and J is TRBJ2-1, with 7 bases fitting TRBD1. The CDR3 has 17 amino acids. Germline-derived CDR1 and CDR2 are SQVTM and ANQGSEA. Trimming at V came to 0 bases and at J to 0 bases, leaving 8 bases not matched to a gene. The CDR3 sequence: CSVEDQGGVSSYNEQFF. In DNA form, the CDR3 reads TGCAGCGTTGAAGATCAAGGGGGCGTGAGCTCCTACAATGAGCAGTTCTTC.

V gene TRBV28 combines with J gene TRBJ2-1; weak D call: TRBD2 (5 bases). Trimming removed 7 bases at V and 6 bases at J, with 7 bases between. Looked up from germline, CDR1 is MDHEN and CDR2 is SYDVKM. The CDR3 has 11 amino acids. CDR3 in DNA: TGTGCCAGCAACAGCGGCAATGAGCAGTTCTTC. Protein product: CASNSGNEQFF.

The gene calls are TRBV2 and TRBJ2-1; D not resolved. V dropped 8 bases and J dropped 10 bases, with 12 bases sitting between them. Germline CDR1 SNHLY, CDR2 FYNNEI. This CDR3 region has 11 residues. In DNA form, the CDR3 reads TGTGCCAGCGGCCTCGTCGAGGAGCAGTTCTTC. Translation: CASGLVEEQFF.

The chain combines TRBV15 with TRBJ2-1; the D gene is possibly TRBD2 (5 bases). Germline V lookup: CDR1 LNHNV, CDR2 YYDKDF (reference sequence). Trimming took off 0 bases at V and 7 bases at J, with 13 bases between the two ends. This CDR3 contains 15 residues. The DNA of the CDR3 is TGTGCCACCAGCAGAGAAAGGCTAAGGGAGAATGAGCAGTTCTTC. Translation: CATSRERLRENEQFF. Full variable domain (outside the CDR3, taken from reference TRBV15 and TRBJ2-1): DAMVIQNPRYQVTQFGKPVTLSCSQTLNHNVMYWYQQKSSQAPKLLFHYYDKDFNNEADTPDNFQSRRPNTSFCFLDIRSPGLGDTAMYLCATSRERLRENEQFFGPGTRLTVL.

The chain is built from TRBV20-1 and TRBJ1-2; D unclear. V was trimmed by 5 bases and J by 6 bases, leaving 10 bases between them. Per the germline V gene, CDR1 is DFQATT and CDR2 is SNEGSKA (reference sequence). This CDR3 has 11 amino acids. The CDR3 nucleotides read TGCAGTGCTGTACCAAAGAATGGCTACACCTTC. This sequence encodes CSAVPKNGYTF.

The V gene is TRBV5-1, the J gene TRBJ2-3; possibly TRBD2 for D (6 bases). The CDR3 has 15 residues. Looked up from germline, CDR1 is SGHRS and CDR2 is YFSETQ. V was shortened by 6 bases and J by 4 bases, with 18 bases between the two germline ends. CDR3 residues: CASTLGRRVPDTQYF. The CDR3 coding sequence is TGCGCCAGCACCCTCGGGAGAAGGGTCCCAGATACGCAGTATTTT.

V and J are TRBV20-1 and TRBJ1-5; D possibly corresponds to TRBD1 (5 bases). Germline CDR1 DFQATT, CDR2 SNEGSKA (reference sequence). V shed 5 bases and J shed 4 bases, with 12 bases lying between them. The CDR3 is made up of 13 amino acids. CDR3 nucleotides: TGCAGTGCTGAACGGGGCCCAAATCAGCCCCAGCATTTT. Its protein is CSAERGPNQPQHF.

The table lists this clonotype with many counts. This rearrangement joins TRBV2 to TRBJ2-1; TRBD2 might be the D (5 bases). The CDR3 loop spans 13 amino acids. V lost 11 bases and J 3 bases, leaving 14 bases between the germline ends. CDR1 is SNHLY, CDR2 FYNNEI, per germline. The CDR3, as DNA: TGTGCCGCCGCGGGTAGGGTCTACAATGAGCAGTTCTTC. Its translation is CAAAGRVYNEQFF.

The V gene is TRBV4-1, the J gene TRBJ2-1, with a weak D call TRBD2 (6 bases). Germline CDR1 is MGHRA and CDR2 is YSYEKL. The V gene lost 4 bases and the J gene lost 8 bases, with 21 bases spanning the gap. The CDR3 is 16 amino acids. CDR3 protein: CASSRSGARGADEQFF. Written as DNA, the CDR3 is TGCGCCAGCAGCCGATCGGGAGCGCGGGGAGCCGATGAGCAGTTCTTC.

In regard to this clonotype: The junction and the germline gene differ at one end; a read error may be behind it. This chain links TRBV6-1 with TRBJ2-4; D is unresolved. The J call is doubtful: the DNA matches TRBJ2-7 better. Germline V gives CDR1 MNHNS, CDR2 SASEGT. CDR3 length: 13 residues. The CDR3 DNA reads TGTTCCAGCAGCCATGGGGTCTTTGGCGAGCAGTACTTC. Protein: CSSSHGVFGEQYF.

This sequence joins TRBV7-2 and TRBJ2-1, with TRBD2 identical over 7 bases. Germline-derived CDR1 and CDR2 are SGHTA and FQGNSA. Unmatched junction bases numbered 8, after V lost 5 bases and J lost 4 bases. This CDR3 region has 15 residues. CDR3 protein: CASSVPAGPYNEQFF. The DNA of the CDR3 is TGTGCCAGCAGCGTACCAGCGGGGCCTTACAATGAGCAGTTCTTC.

This clonotype was seen a few times. The rearrangement links TRBV3-1 to TRBJ1-2; the D is unclear. Trimming removed 4 bases at V and 5 bases at J, with 14 bases between. The CDR3 spans 14 residues. Germline V lookup: CDR1 LGHDT, CDR2 YNNKEL (reference sequence). The CDR3 DNA sequence: TGTGCCAGCAGCCCCTCGGGAGACTGGTATGGCTACACCTTC. This translates into CASSPSGDWYGYTF.

This clonotype was recorded a few times. This sequence joins TRBV4-2 and TRBJ2-4; 11 nucleotides agree with TRBD2. Matching the DNA end better, TRBJ2-7 makes the J call doubtful. This CDR3 comprises 16 residues. Germline values: CDR1 LGHNA, CDR2 YNFKEQ. As DNA, the CDR3 is TGTGCCAGCAGCCAAGCCGGGACTAGCGGAGCCTACGAGCAGTACTTC. Its protein product is CASSQAGTSGAYEQYF.

This rearrangement joins TRBV2 to TRBJ1-2, with TRBD1 matching 8 bases. The V and J ends lost 11 bases and 4 bases, in that order; junction bases with no gene match: 6. The germline gives CDR1 SNHLY, CDR2 FYNNEI. The CDR3 length is 12 residues. DNA for the CDR3: TGTGCCGGCTTGGACAGGGCCTATGGCTACACCTTC. Protein product: CAGLDRAYGYTF.

The sample holds one count of this clonotype. The rearrangement links TRBV4-2 to TRBJ2-5; 8 bases are a match to TRBD2. V dropped 1 base and J dropped 2; count of bases not matched to a gene: 6. The CDR3 runs to 16 residues. Germline assignment: CDR1 LGHNA and CDR2 YNFKEQ. The CDR3 bases are TGTGCCAGCAGCCAAGGTCCCACTAGCGGACAAGAGACCCAGTACTTC. This gives the protein CASSQGPTSGQETQYF.

V gene TRBV20-1 combines with J gene TRBJ2-4, with D perhaps given as TRBD1 or TRBD2 (5 bases each). The end of the DNA fits TRBJ2-5 better, so the J call may be wrong. The germline V gene has CDR1 DFQATT and CDR2 SNEGSKA (reference sequence). This CDR3 has 16 residues. CDR3 sequence reads: CSARDLEGILQETQYF. The CDR3 DNA sequence: TGCAGTGCTAGAGATCTTGAGGGGATACTACAAGAGACCCAGTACTTC.

The CDR3 loop is CSVDPARGGEQFF. The CDR3 DNA reads as TGCAGCGTTGACCCCGCCCGAGGGGGTGAGCAGTTCTTC. This chain connects TRBV29-1 to TRBJ2-1; a weak D match, TRBD1 (6 bases). The length of the CDR3 is 13 residues. Trimming shortened V by 3 bases and J by 9 bases, and 15 bases separated the two germline ends. Germline CDR1 and CDR2: SQVTM and ANQGSEA.

This clonotype was recorded at least ten times. The gene calls are TRBV20-1 and TRBJ2-1; TRBD1 or TRBD2 may be the D gene (5 bases each). CDR1 is DFQATT and CDR2 is SNEGSKA in the germline V gene (reference sequence). The V end was cut by 3 bases, the J end by 5 bases, with 14 bases between. This CDR3 is 14 amino acids long. The CDR3 sequence: CSARDPRGNNEQFF. The CDR3 DNA is TGCAGTGCTAGGGACCCACGGGGCAACAATGAGCAGTTCTTC.

In its sample, this clonotype was seen a few times. The chain carries TRBV11-2 and TRBJ2-1, with 7 bases identical to TRBD2. The CDR3 sequence is 17 residues long. Looked up from germline, CDR1 is SGHAT and CDR2 is FQNNGV. Trimming cost V 5 bases and J 8 bases; bases outside gene matches: 18. CDR3 sequence reads: CASSDRVVAGVRDEQFF. CDR3 DNA sequence: TGTGCCAGCAGCGATAGGGTCGTGGCGGGAGTAAGGGATGAGCAGTTCTTC.